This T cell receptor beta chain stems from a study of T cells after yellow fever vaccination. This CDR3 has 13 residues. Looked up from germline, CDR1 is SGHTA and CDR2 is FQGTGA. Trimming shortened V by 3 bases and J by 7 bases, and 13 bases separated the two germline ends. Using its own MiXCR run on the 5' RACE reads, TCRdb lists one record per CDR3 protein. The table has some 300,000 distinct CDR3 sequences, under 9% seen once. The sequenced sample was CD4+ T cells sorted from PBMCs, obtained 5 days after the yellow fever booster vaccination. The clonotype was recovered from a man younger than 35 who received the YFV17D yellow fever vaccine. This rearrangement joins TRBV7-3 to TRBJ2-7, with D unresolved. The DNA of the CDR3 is TGTGCCAGCAGCTTTGGACCGGCTGAGGAGCAGTACTTC. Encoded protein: CASSFGPAEEQYF.